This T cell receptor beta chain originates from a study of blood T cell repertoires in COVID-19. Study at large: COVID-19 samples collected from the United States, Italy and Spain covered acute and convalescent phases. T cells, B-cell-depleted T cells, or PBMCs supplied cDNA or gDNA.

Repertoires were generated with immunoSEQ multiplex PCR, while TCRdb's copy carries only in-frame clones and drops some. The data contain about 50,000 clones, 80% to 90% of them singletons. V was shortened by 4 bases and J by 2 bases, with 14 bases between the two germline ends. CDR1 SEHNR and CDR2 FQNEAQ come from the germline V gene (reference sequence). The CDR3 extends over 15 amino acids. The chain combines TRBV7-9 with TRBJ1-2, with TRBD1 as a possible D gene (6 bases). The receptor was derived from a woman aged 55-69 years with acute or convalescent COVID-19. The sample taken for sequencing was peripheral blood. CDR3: CASSWTAFGNYGYTF. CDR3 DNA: TGTGCCAGCAGCTGGACAGCTTTTGGGAACTATGGCTACACCTTC.